The 13 T cell receptor beta chains given below trace back to one sample, sequenced in a study of cytomegalovirus exposure and HLA in healthy donors. Primers: 60 Vbeta forward and 13 Jbeta reverse. Profiled with immunoSEQ multiplex PCR; TCRdb holds only in-frame clones, not every one. This repertoire shows roughly 90,000 clones, 80% to 90% found once; its top ten account for less than 4%. Material for sequencing was PBMCs. The receptors stem from a man aged 30 to 45 in good health and CMV-seropositive.

This clone appeared once. This chain connects TRBV21-1 to TRBJ1-5; the table's D gene call, TRBD1, was not cross checked with the DNA. TRBV21-1 constitutes a pseudogene. The length of the CDR3 is 21 residues. CDR3 in amino acids: CASSKAPQRDIGRACNQPQHF. For the CDR3, the DNA is TGTGCCAGCAGCAAAGCCCCCCAACGGGACATCGGTCGGGCATGCAATCAGCCCCAGCATTTT.

The V and J genes are TRBV2 and TRBJ1-1; D is perhaps TRBD1 (6 bases). The CDR3 length is 15 residues. The V end lost 4 bases, the J end lost 0 bases, and 12 bases lay between the germline ends. Germline V gene data show CDR1 as SNHLY and CDR2 as FYNNEI. In DNA, the CDR3 is TGTGCCAGCAGTGTTATGGCAGGGGTGAACACTGAAGCTTTCTTT. Amino acid sequence: CASSVMAGVNTEAFF. The complete variable domain, with remaining parts taken from reference TRBV2 and TRBJ1-1, reads EPEVTQTPSHQVTQMGQEVILRCVPISNHLYFYWYRQILGQKVEFLVSFYNNEISEKSEIFDDQFSVERPDGSNFTLKIRSTKLEDSAMYFCASSVMAGVNTEAFFGQGTRLTVV.

This chain links TRBV19 with TRBJ2-5; perhaps TRBD1 as D (6 bases). The end of the DNA is better explained by TRBJ2-7, so the J call may be wrong. The germline V gene encodes CDR1 LNHDA and CDR2 SQIVND (reference sequence). This CDR3 is 15 amino acids long. CDR3 loop: CASRATNRVFHEQYF. The DNA for the CDR3 is TGTGCCAGTCGGGCGACGAACAGGGTCTTTCACGAGCAGTACTTC.

The rearrangement links TRBV5-1 to TRBJ2-3, with 10 positions matching TRBD1. The CDR3 loop spans 15 amino acids. CDR1 and CDR2 from the germline V gene are SGHRS and YFSETQ. V shed 4 bases and J 2 bases; nucleotides not matched to a gene: 4. CDR3 bases: TGCGCCAGCAGCCCGGGACAGGGGTACACAGATACGCAGTATTTT. Residues: CASSPGQGYTDTQYF.

This chain joins TRBV11-3 and TRBJ2-1; TRBD2 matches 9 bases. V lost 5 bases and J lost 6; bases outside the gene matches: 8. CDR1 is SGHNT and CDR2 is YENEEA in the germline V gene. The CDR3 has 15 amino acids. The CDR3 nucleotides are TGTGCCAGCAGCACCCTAGCGGGGCCGATCAATGAGCAGTTCTTC. The encoded protein is CASSTLAGPINEQFF.

The chain uses TRBV19 and TRBJ1-5, with a tentative D call TRBD1 (5 bases). Germline V CDR1 and CDR2: LNHDA, SQIVND (reference sequence). Trimming took 2 bases from V and 2 from J, leaving 10 bases between them. The CDR3 sequence is 15 residues long. The CDR3 here is CASSIRGGRNQPQHF. CDR3 in DNA: TGTGCCAGTAGTATACGGGGGGGACGCAATCAGCCCCAGCATTTT.

The chain joins TRBV28 to TRBJ1-2; 7 bases fit TRBD1. CDR1 is MDHEN, CDR2 SYDVKM, per germline. The CDR3 is 13 amino acids. V was clipped by 4 bases and J by 6 bases; unmatched bases: 5. The CDR3: CASSSVQGHGYTF. The CDR3 DNA is TGTGCCAGCAGTTCGGTACAGGGGCATGGCTACACCTTC.

The rearrangement uses TRBV10-3 and TRBJ2-3; TRBD1 matches at 8 bases. The CDR3 covers 13 residues. The V segment lost 10 bases and the J segment 3 bases; nucleotides outside the gene matches: 6. CDR1 ENHRY and CDR2 SYGVKD come from the germline V gene. The CDR3 region is CATRQGMTDTQYF. Written as DNA, the CDR3 is TGTGCCACCCGACAGGGGATGACAGATACGCAGTATTTT.

In its sample, this clone was seen once. The chain is built from TRBV5-1 and TRBJ2-1, with D perhaps matching TRBD1 (6 bases). V was clipped by 4 bases and J by 0 bases, with 14 bases between them. Germline V gene data show CDR1 as SGHRS and CDR2 as YFSETQ. This CDR3 contains 16 residues. CDR3 residues: CASSAPTGISYNEQFF. DNA for the CDR3: TGCGCCAGCAGCGCCCCCACAGGGATCTCCTACAATGAGCAGTTCTTC. The full variable domain, its missing parts supplied by reference TRBV5-1 and TRBJ2-1, is KAGVTQTPRYLIKTRGQQVTLSCSPISGHRSVSWYQQTPGQGLQFLFEYFSETQRNKGNFPGRFSGRQFSNSRSEMNVSTLELGDSALYLCASSAPTGISYNEQFFGPGTRLTVL.

The rearrangement links TRBV10-3 to TRBJ1-3; D remains unclear. Germline V gives CDR1 ENHRY, CDR2 SYGVKD. Trimming shortened V by 7 bases and J by 0 bases, and 7 bases separated the two germline ends. The CDR3 sequence is 13 residues long. The CDR3, as DNA: TGTGCCATCAAACAAGTCTCTGGAAACACCATATATTTT. Amino acids: CAIKQVSGNTIYF.

This clone was detected only once. V is TRBV28 and J is TRBJ1-6; D ambiguous. The germline gives CDR1 MDHEN, CDR2 SYDVKM. The CDR3 runs 13 residues. Trimming removed 6 bases at V and 8 bases at J, with 11 bases between. Here the CDR3 reads CASRDPGDSPLHF. DNA for the CDR3: TGTGCCAGCAGGGACCCCGGGGATTCACCCCTCCACTTT.

The V and J genes are TRBV5-4 and TRBJ2-6; 11 nucleotides match TRBD1. J lost 1 base, V lost 4 bases, and 7 bases had no gene match. The germline V gene has CDR1 SGHNT and CDR2 YYREEE (reference sequence). This CDR3 is 18 amino acids long. DNA of the CDR3: TGTGCCAGCAGCGGCCGGACAGGGGGCGCATCTGGGGCCAACGTCCTGACTTTC. Translated, it gives CASSGRTGGASGANVLTF.

The genes are TRBV5-6 and TRBJ2-1; 7 nucleotides align to TRBD2. This CDR3 is built from 17 residues. CDR1 SGHDT and CDR2 YYEEEE come from the germline V gene. After removal of 3 bases from V and 0 bases from J, the junction contained 9 bases not matched to a gene. The CDR3 nucleotides are TGTGCCAGCAGCTCGGCCGGGACTACTAACTCCTACAATGAGCAGTTCTTC. It encodes CASSSAGTTNSYNEQFF.